Listed here are 14 T cell receptor beta chains from one sample, sequenced in a study of T cells in Graves' hyperthyroidism and ophthalmopathy. Amplified regions were TCR beta CDR3 sequences from RNA transcripts. The primer set for the first-round RT-PCR of the TCR CDR3 was HTBI. MiXCR, applied by TCRdb to the multiplex PCR reads, yields one record per CDR3 protein. The profile shows about 410,000 distinct CDR3 sequences, about 15% of them singletons. The sample consisted of blood. The source is a man between 18 and 35 years old with Graves' ophthalmopathy.

The rearrangement uses TRBV5-6 and TRBJ2-7; TRBD2 agrees at 8 bases. Germline CDR1 SGHDT, CDR2 YYEEEE. The CDR3 is made up of 14 amino acids. Losses at the gene ends were 4 bases for V and 9 bases for J; bases not matched to a gene: 12. CDR3 loop: CASSLGTSKDGQYF. CDR3 nucleotide sequence: TGTGCCAGCAGCCTGGGGACTAGTAAGGATGGGCAGTACTTC.

Many counts were recorded for this clonotype. CDR3 amino acids: CASSQGDDRSSPLHF. As DNA, the CDR3 is TGTGCCAGCAGCCAAGGGGACGACAGGAGTTCACCCCTCCACTTT. J is TRBJ1-6 and V is TRBV3-1, with a weak D call TRBD1 (6 bases). V was shortened by 1 base and J by 9 bases, with 13 bases between the two germline ends. In germline, CDR1 is LGHDT, CDR2 YNNKEL (reference sequence). The CDR3 is 15 residues long.

J is TRBJ1-1 and V is TRBV6-1; D may be TRBD1 (5 bases). The germline V gene encodes CDR1 MNHNS and CDR2 SASEGT. There are 15 residues in the CDR3. With 7 bases removed from V and 1 base from J, the gap between germline ends came to 16 bases. The CDR3 spells CASNQAGGGNTEAFF. Written as DNA, the CDR3 is TGTGCCAGCAATCAGGCGGGGGGGGGGAACACTGAAGCTTTCTTT.

This clonotype occurred many times. V and J are TRBV6-1 and TRBJ1-6, with 10 positions matching TRBD1. CDR3 length: 15 residues. The V gene's germline CDR1 is MNHNS and CDR2 SASEGT. The J segment lost 7 bases and the V segment lost 5 bases, leaving 5 bases of the junction unmatched. The chain's CDR3 is CASSPGTGDNSPLHF. In nucleotides, the CDR3 is TGTGCCAGCAGTCCCGGGACAGGGGACAATTCACCCCTCCACTTT.

This clonotype was detected many times. CDR3 nucleotides: TGTGCCAGCAGTGAAGTGACCGTCGACGGTGAAGCTTTCTTT. Translating it yields CASSEVTVDGEAFF. The V and J genes are TRBV2 and TRBJ1-1; D gene ambiguous. This CDR3 contains 14 residues. Trimming took 1 base from V and 7 from J, leaving 13 bases between them. The germline V gene encodes CDR1 SNHLY and CDR2 FYNNEI.

This clonotype was recorded a few times. The chain recombines TRBV7-9 with TRBJ2-4; a possible D gene is TRBD2 (6 bases). CDR3 length: 15 amino acids. Trimming removed 2 bases from V and 3 bases from J, with 11 bases in between. CDR1 SEHNR and CDR2 FQNEAQ come from the germline V gene (reference sequence). CDR3: CASSLQGGVKNIQYF. CDR3 nucleotides: TGTGCCAGCAGCTTACAGGGAGGCGTCAAAAACATTCAGTACTTC.

This rearrangement joins TRBV5-4 to TRBJ2-2; 8 bases are a match to TRBD1. Germline CDR1 and CDR2: SGHNT and YYREEE (reference sequence). This CDR3 has 15 residues. V was clipped by 1 base and J by 4 bases; unmatched bases: 3. CDR3 sequence: CASSLTGGITGELFF. The CDR3 DNA sequence: TGTGCCAGCAGCTTGACAGGGGGAATCACCGGGGAGCTGTTTTTT.

This chain connects TRBV5-6 to TRBJ2-7; D is unclear. Trimming removed 0 bases from V and 7 bases from J, with 5 bases in between. CDR1 and CDR2 (germline): SGHDT, YYEEEE. The CDR3 is 11 residues long. The CDR3 coding sequence is TGTGCCAGCAGCTTGGCGGTAGAGCAGTACTTC. Its translation is CASSLAVEQYF.

This clonotype showed up many times. V gene TRBV29-1 combines with J gene TRBJ2-2; D possibly corresponds to TRBD2 (6 bases). V shed 1 base and J shed 4 bases, with 10 bases lying between them. Germline loops: CDR1 SQVTM, CDR2 ANQGSEA. The CDR3 sequence is 14 residues long. The CDR3 region is CSVEGGVRTGELFF. CDR3 DNA sequence: TGCAGCGTTGAAGGCGGGGTACGCACCGGGGAGCTGTTTTTT.

At least ten counts were recorded for this clonotype. This chain joins TRBV3-1 and TRBJ2-7, with 7 bases matching TRBD1. The ends lost 7 bases at V and 2 bases at J; junction bases unmatched: 5. CDR3 length equals 13 residues. Germline loops: CDR1 LGHDT, CDR2 YNNKEL (reference sequence). The DNA of the CDR3 is TGTGCCAGCACCGGGACAGCGGCCTACGAGCAGTACTTC. It specifies CASTGTAAYEQYF.

V gene TRBV19 combines with J gene TRBJ2-5, with D tentatively TRBD2 (5 bases). Germline loops: CDR1 LNHDA, CDR2 SQIVND (reference sequence). The CDR3 runs 14 residues. Trimming removed 3 bases at V and 1 base at J, with 9 bases between. CDR3 DNA sequence: TGTGCCAGTAGTATTTCGGGGATCCAAGAGACCCAGTACTTC. It specifies CASSISGIQETQYF.

V gene TRBV9 combines with J gene TRBJ1-5; D might be TRBD1 (5 bases). Trimming removed 0 bases from V and 5 bases from J, with 12 bases in between. The CDR3 consists of 15 residues. The V gene's germline CDR1 is SGDLS and CDR2 YYNGEE. This CDR3 is CASSVGWDAYQPQHF. The CDR3 DNA reads as TGTGCCAGCAGCGTAGGATGGGACGCCTATCAGCCCCAGCATTTT.

This clonotype was found many times. The chain is built from TRBV5-1 and TRBJ2-6; unclear D gene. The CDR3 runs to 16 residues. Germline V gene sequence: CDR1 SGHRS, CDR2 YFSETQ. With 3 bases removed from V and 4 bases from J, the gap between germline ends came to 14 bases. CDR3 sequence: CASSSILLTGANVLTF. The CDR3 region has the DNA TGCGCCAGCAGCTCCATTCTTCTAACAGGGGCCAACGTCCTGACTTTC.

The table lists this clonotype with many counts. The CDR3 spells CASSYRAAYGYTF. The CDR3 DNA is TGTGCCAGCAGTTACCGGGCTGCCTATGGCTACACCTTC. The gene calls are TRBV28 and TRBJ1-2, with D hard to call. The CDR3 is 13 amino acids. The V end was cut by 4 bases, the J end by 4 bases, with 10 bases between. Germline V lookup: CDR1 MDHEN, CDR2 SYDVKM.